The 23 T cell receptor beta chains in this list originate from one sample, sequenced in a study of cytotoxic CD8 clonotypes in ibrutinib-treated CLL. Clones were sequenced by immunoSEQ multiplex PCR, and TCRdb holds only the in-frame ones, with some missing. The sample has around 130,000 clones, less than 90% seen once; the top ten hold roughly 3.3%. Sample: PBMCs, taken after 24 months of ibrutinib treatment. The receptors were sampled from a human donor with chronic lymphocytic leukemia.

Turning to this clone: Additional DNA sequences in this sample encode the identical CDR3. V is TRBV7-2 and J is TRBJ2-5; TRBD1 matches 10 bases. Germline CDR1 SGHTA, CDR2 FQGNSA. The V and J ends lost 4 bases and 2 bases, in that order; junction bases with no gene match: 1. The CDR3 totals 14 residues. The CDR3 bases are TGTGCCAGCAGCTCGGACAGGGGGCAAGAGACCCAGTACTTC. Translating gives CASSSDRGQETQYF.

V gene TRBV6-5 combines with J gene TRBJ2-7, with D possibly called TRBD1 or TRBD2 (6 bases each). The CDR3 is made up of 15 amino acids. V lost 7 bases to trimming and J lost 5 bases, with 21 bases between them. The germline V gene encodes CDR1 MNHEY and CDR2 SVGAGI. The DNA for the CDR3 is TGTGCCAGCACCCCAACCAGGGGAGGTGGAAACGAGCAGTACTTC. Its translation is CASTPTRGGGNEQYF.

V is TRBV19 and J is TRBJ1-5; 8 bases align to TRBD1. J gave up 0 bases and V 9 bases, and 16 bases lay outside the gene matches. This CDR3 has 18 amino acids. In germline, CDR1 is LNHDA, CDR2 SQIVND (reference sequence). This CDR3 reads CASTLTGQGFYSNQPQHF. CDR3 sequence (DNA): TGTGCCAGCACCCTCACAGGACAGGGATTTTATAGCAATCAGCCCCAGCATTTT.

In nucleotides, the CDR3 is TGCGCCAGCAGCAGCGGACACTCTACTAACTATGGCTACACCTTC. Protein sequence: CASSSGHSTNYGYTF. This chain connects TRBV5-1 to TRBJ1-2; perhaps TRBD1 as D (5 bases). CDR3 length equals 15 residues. Germline-derived CDR1 and CDR2 are SGHRS and YFSETQ. Trimming removed 4 bases at V and 0 bases at J, with 13 bases between.

J is TRBJ1-3 and V is TRBV7-9, with D perhaps matching TRBD1 (5 bases). There are 15 residues in the CDR3. Trimming removed 5 bases at V and 0 bases at J, with 11 bases between. The germline CDR1 and CDR2 sequences are SEHNR and FQNEAQ (reference sequence). In DNA form, the CDR3 reads TGTGCCAGCAGCGCAACAGGTTCCTCTGGAAACACCATATATTTT. This sequence encodes CASSATGSSGNTIYF.

Regarding this clone: A much larger clone lies a single base off, so this may be a read error. The same CDR3 can be traced to other DNA sequences in this sample. The chain couples TRBV11-2 to TRBJ2-3; D not resolved. The V end lost 2 bases, the J end lost 6 bases, and 6 bases lay between the germline ends. Germline V gene lookup returns CDR1 SGHAT and CDR2 FQNNGV. The CDR3 loop spans 12 amino acids. The CDR3, as DNA: TGTGCCAGCAGCTTAAATATGGATACGCAGTATTTT. It translates to CASSLNMDTQYF.

The V call is TRBV12-5, the J call TRBJ1-1; weak D call: TRBD1 (6 bases). CDR1 is LGHNT, CDR2 FRNRAP, per germline. V was pared by 4 bases and J by 2 bases, with 20 bases between. There are 17 residues in the CDR3. The CDR3 loop reads CASGSTGRATRNTEAFF. The CDR3 coding sequence is TGTGCTAGTGGTTCAACAGGGCGGGCTACCCGAAACACTGAAGCTTTCTTT. Combining the CDR3 with reference TRBV12-5 and TRBJ1-1 gives the whole variable domain DARVTQTPRHKVTEMGQEVTMRCQPILGHNTVFWYRQTMMQGLELLAYFRNRAPLDDSGMPKDRFSAEMPDATLATLKIQPSEPRDSAVYFCASGSTGRATRNTEAFFGQGTRLTVV.

The chain combines TRBV12-5 with TRBJ2-7, with D perhaps TRBD1 (6 bases). V was shortened by 8 bases and J by 0 bases, with 11 bases between the two germline ends. Germline CDR1 and CDR2: LGHNT and FRNRAP. There are 13 residues in the CDR3. CDR3 nucleotide sequence: TGTGCTAGTACCCGGGACAACTCCTACGAGCAGTACTTC. Encoded protein: CASTRDNSYEQYF.

The chain uses TRBV4-3 and TRBJ2-1, with a possible D match to TRBD2 (6 bases). The germline V gene has CDR1 LGHNA and CDR2 YSLEER. V lost 4 bases and J 5 bases, leaving 15 bases between the germline ends. CDR3 size: 15 residues. In DNA, the CDR3 is TGCGCCAGCAGCCGGGAAAGGGACTTGGACAATGAGCAGTTCTTC. This gives the protein CASSRERDLDNEQFF.

The chain uses TRBV5-1 and TRBJ1-2; 9 positions agree with TRBD1. The CDR3 sequence is 13 residues long. After removal of 1 base from V and 8 bases from J, the junction contained 3 bases not matched to a gene. The germline CDR1 and CDR2 sequences are SGHRS and YFSETQ. CDR3 DNA sequence: TGCGCCAGCAGCTTGAGGGACAGGGACGGCTACACCTTC. Protein sequence: CASSLRDRDGYTF.

The chain links TRBV6-5 to TRBJ2-3; no definite D call. V shed 5 bases and J shed 3 bases, with 15 bases lying between them. The CDR3 spans 15 residues. Per germline, CDR1 MNHEY and CDR2 SVGAGI. CDR3 protein: CASSQEPLGTDTQYF. The DNA of the CDR3 is TGTGCCAGCAGTCAAGAACCCTTGGGAACAGATACGCAGTATTTT.

The count of this clone is one. The genes are TRBV5-1 and TRBJ2-7; the match to TRBD1 covers 9 bases. The CDR3 runs to 14 residues. The V segment lost 1 base and the J segment 6 bases; nucleotides outside the gene matches: 5. The V gene's germline CDR1 is SGHRS and CDR2 YFSETQ. CDR3 sequence: CASSLSNRGREQYF. The CDR3 nucleotides read TGCGCCAGCAGCTTGAGTAACAGGGGGCGCGAGCAGTACTTC.

In this sample, this clone turned up once. The rearrangement links TRBV6-5 to TRBJ2-2; possible D gene TRBD1, 5 bases. CDR1 and CDR2 from the germline V gene are MNHEY and SVGAGI. CDR3 length: 14 residues. V shed 2 bases and J shed 6 bases, with 10 bases lying between them. Here the CDR3 DNA reads TGTGCCAGCAGTTACACCCAGGGCCCCGGGGAGCTGTTTTTT. It codes for CASSYTQGPGELFF.

The chain joins TRBV20-1 to TRBJ2-4; D might be TRBD1 (6 bases). This CDR3 comprises 11 residues. Germline CDR1 reads DFQATT; CDR2 reads SNEGSKA (reference sequence). Trimming pared 5 bases from V and 6 bases from J, leaving 8 bases between. CDR3 region: CSARDINIQYF. In nucleotides, the CDR3 is TGCAGTGCTCGGGACATAAACATTCAGTACTTC.

The chain combines TRBV25-1 with TRBJ1-1, with 7 bases fitting TRBD1. V trimming: 4 bases; J trimming: 4 bases; junction bases outside the gene matches: 9. CDR1 is MGHDK and CDR2 is SYGVNS in the germline V gene. There are 15 residues in the CDR3. CDR3 residues: CASSANRGTGTEAFF. For the CDR3, the DNA is TGTGCCAGCAGTGCAAACAGGGGCACGGGCACTGAAGCTTTCTTT.

V usage is TRBV19 and J usage is TRBJ1-2; no clear D gene. The CDR3 extends over 13 amino acids. Germline V lookup: CDR1 LNHDA, CDR2 SQIVND (reference sequence). V lost 5 bases to trimming and J lost 2 bases, with 9 bases between them. CDR3 protein: CASSGFANYGYTF. CDR3 coding DNA: TGTGCCAGTAGTGGTTTCGCCAACTATGGCTACACCTTC.

The gene calls are TRBV27 and TRBJ2-1, with D tentatively TRBD1 (6 bases). V lost 2 bases to trimming and J lost 4 bases, with 9 bases between them. The V gene's germline CDR1 is MNHEY and CDR2 SMNVEV (reference sequence). The CDR3 has 14 residues. CDR3 nucleotides: TGTGCCAGCAGTTTACGACAGGAGTACAATGAGCAGTTCTTC. It translates to CASSLRQEYNEQFF.

V usage is TRBV7-2 and J usage is TRBJ2-5; 8 bases fit TRBD1. CDR1 is SGHTA and CDR2 is FQGNSA in the germline V gene. J lost 3 bases, V lost 5 bases, and 8 bases had no gene match. This CDR3 contains 15 residues. The CDR3 is CASSVGRGPEETQYF. CDR3 nucleotide sequence: TGTGCCAGCAGCGTAGGCAGGGGGCCCGAAGAGACCCAGTACTTC.

This chain joins TRBV7-6 and TRBJ2-7, with 9 bases identical to TRBD2. Unmatched junction bases numbered 3, after V lost 5 bases and J lost 1 base. This CDR3 contains 14 residues. The V gene's germline CDR1 is SGHVS and CDR2 FNYEAQ. DNA for the CDR3: TGTGCCAGCAGCCCTCTAGCGGGGTCCTACGAGCAGTACTTC. This translates into CASSPLAGSYEQYF.

The chain is built from TRBV30 and TRBJ2-7; D gene uncertain. The V end lost 1 base, the J end lost 5 bases, and 6 bases lay between the germline ends. Germline CDR1 and CDR2: GTSNPN and SVGIG (reference sequence). This CDR3 comprises 11 residues. The CDR3 DNA reads TGTGCCTGGAGTGGTAGCAACGAGCAGTACTTC. This translates into CAWSGSNEQYF.

V is TRBV19 and J is TRBJ2-7, with 8 bases fitting TRBD1. Germline CDR1 is LNHDA and CDR2 is SQIVND (reference sequence). The CDR3 runs to 15 residues. V trimming: 3 bases; J trimming: 2 bases; junction bases outside the gene matches: 6. CDR3: CASSIGTGPTYEQYF. The CDR3 bases are TGTGCCAGTAGTATCGGGACAGGACCAACCTACGAGCAGTACTTC.

V and J are TRBV27 and TRBJ2-1; 7 bases agree with TRBD2. This CDR3 has 16 amino acids. V gave up 2 bases and J gave up 7 bases; unmatched junction bases: 11. Germline CDR1 and CDR2: MNHEY and SMNVEV (reference sequence). This CDR3 reads CASSLTGGLDGNEQFF. The CDR3 DNA sequence: TGTGCCAGCAGTTTAACGGGCGGACTAGACGGGAATGAGCAGTTCTTC.

J is TRBJ1-2 and V is TRBV6-5, with D uncertain. The germline gives CDR1 MNHEY, CDR2 SVGAGI. The CDR3 is 15 amino acids. Trimming cost V 6 bases and J 4 bases, with 18 bases left between them. The CDR3 sequence is CASSPLDGKSYGYTF. CDR3 sequence (DNA): TGTGCCAGCAGCCCACTGGACGGCAAGTCCTATGGCTACACCTTC.